Listed below are T cell receptor beta chains from one sample, sequenced in a study of blood T cell repertoires in COVID-19. The data were produced by immunoSEQ multiplex PCR, yet TCRdb's version contains in-frame clones alone and is incomplete. The table has about 120,000 clones, around 77% seen once. Sequencing was done on a sample of peripheral blood. The receptors shown here come from a man between 60 and 70 years old with active or convalescent COVID-19. Both conserved end residues are part of each CDR3. A D gene is named only where the DNA matches it firmly. Size values are once, few and many counts, or a class for expanded clones, and some rows have none.

once	.	TRBJ2-4	TRBV7-6	TGTGCCAGCAGCTTAGACAGAACGGACATTCAGTACTTC	CASSLDRTDIQYF
.	.	TRBJ2-1	TRBV28	TGTGCGACCAAGCGGGCCGGGTCAAGGAATGAGCAGTTCTTC	CATKRAGSRNEQFF
.	TRBD2	TRBJ2-3	TRBV2	TGTGCCAGCAGTGAAACGGGGGGATTCCACACAGATACGCAGTATTTT	CASSETGGFHTDTQYF
.	TRBD2	TRBJ2-7	TRBV7-2	TGTGCCAGCAGCCCCGGACTAGCGGGAGTATCCGAGCAGTACTTC	CASSPGLAGVSEQYF
.	.	TRBJ1-2	TRBV5-6	TGTGCCAGCAGCCCTTCCCCGGGGGATGGCTACACCTTC	CASSPSPGDGYTF
.	TRBD1	TRBJ2-5	TRBV4-1	TGCGCCAGCAGCCGCACGACAGGGCCCGGCAAAGAGACCCAGTACTTC	CASSRTTGPGKETQYF
.	.	TRBJ2-1	TRBV21-1	TGTGCCAGCAGGGCGGGGACTAGCGGGGACAGCTCCTACAATGAGCAGTTCTTC	CASRAGTSGDSSYNEQFF
.	.	TRBJ2-2	TRBV29-1	TGCAGCGTTGCTCAGGTCATTACGAACGGGGAGCTGTTTTTT	CSVAQVITNGELFF
.	.	TRBJ1-4	TRBV28	TGTGCCAGCAGTCCTCAAGGGGGTAATGAAAAACTGTTTTTT	CASSPQGGNEKLFF
once	.	TRBJ1-5	TRBV2	TGTGCCAGCAGTGAAGGGGCAGTCCGCAATCAGCCCCAGCATTTT	CASSEGAVRNQPQHF
.	TRBD1	TRBJ1-1	TRBV19	TGTGCCAGTAGTAAGGGGGCCCACACTGAAGCTTTCTTT	CASSKGAHTEAFF
.	.	TRBJ1-4	TRBV18	TGTGCCAGCTCACTAGGACGCGGGAGAGGTGAAAAACTGTTTTTT	CASSLGRGRGEKLFF
.	.	TRBJ2-1	TRBV18	TGTGCCAGCTCACTTTCCTCGACAGTGAATAGGGGTGAGCAGTTCTTC	CASSLSSTVNRGEQFF
.	TRBD2	TRBJ2-3	TRBV5-4	TGTGCCAGCAGCTTGGCTCGGACTAGCGGGATCAATACGCAGTATTTT	CASSLARTSGINTQYF
once	TRBD2	TRBJ2-7	TRBV5-5	TGTGCCAGCAGCCCTGGACTAGCGGGAGGGATAGGCTACGAGCAGTACTTC	CASSPGLAGGIGYEQYF
.	.	TRBJ2-7	TRBV9	TGTGCCAGCAGCGTAGGCGGGGACGGGTACTCCTACGAGCAGTACTTC	CASSVGGDGYSYEQYF
.	.	TRBJ2-5	TRBV2	TGTGCCAGCAGCTACATGACAGCCCAAGAGACCCAGTACTTC	CASSYMTAQETQYF
.	.	TRBJ1-5	TRBV20-1	TGCAGTGCTAGTAAGGACACTAGCAATCAGCCCCAGCATTTT	CSASKDTSNQPQHF
.	TRBD1	TRBJ1-1	TRBV19	TGTGCCAGTGGAGGGGACAGGGGGCGTATCACTGAAGCTTTCTTT	CASGGDRGRITEAFF
.	TRBD1	TRBJ2-1	TRBV24-1	TGTGCCACCAGTGACCCGGGACAGGGGGCCTACAATGAGCAGTTCTTC	CATSDPGQGAYNEQFF
.	TRBD1	TRBJ2-7	TRBV5-1	TGCGCCAGCAGCTTCGACAGGGGGGATTACGAGCAGTACTTC	CASSFDRGDYEQYF
.	.	TRBJ1-5	TRBV6-5	TGTGCCAGCATGGGGGCGTGGGGTCAGCCCCAGCATTTT	CASMGAWGQPQHF
.	TRBD1	TRBJ2-1	TRBV5-1	TGCGCCAGCAGCCGGGACAGGGACAATGAGCAGTTCTTC	CASSRDRDNEQFF
.	.	TRBJ2-1	TRBV7-3	TGTGCCAGCAGCCAACAGGGTTTCGTGGACTACAATGAGCAGTTCTTC	CASSQQGFVDYNEQFF
.	TRBD1	TRBJ1-6	TRBV7-2	TGTGCCAGCAGCCCCCACAGGGGGCGGGGGTCCTATAATTCACCCCTCCACTTT	CASSPHRGRGSYNSPLHF
.	TRBD1	TRBJ1-1	TRBV5-1	TGCGCCAGCAGCACACAGGGGGCCGCGTCTGAAGCTTTCTTT	CASSTQGAASEAFF
many	TRBD2	TRBJ2-1	TRBV10-3	TGTGCCATCACACCAGGGACTAGCGGGAGATACAATGAGCAGTTCTTC	CAITPGTSGRYNEQFF